This T cell receptor (beta chain) was profiled in a study of blood T cell repertoires in COVID-19. Produced via immunoSEQ multiplex PCR; TCRdb's table is partial and in-frame only. This sample yields about 230,000 clones, of which roughly 85% are seen a single time; approximately 2.5% belongs to the top ten. This CDR3 region has 16 residues. CDR1 and CDR2 (germline): LGHNA, YNFKEQ. V was pared by 2 bases and J by 6 bases, with 19 bases between. This chain connects TRBV4-2 to TRBJ1-1; maybe TRBD1 (6 bases). The clonotype originates from a woman between 65 and 79 years old with active or convalescent COVID-19. Sequencing input: peripheral blood. The CDR3 here is CASSQIRSGQLPEAFF. The CDR3 nucleotides read TGTGCCAGCAGCCAAATCCGGTCCGGACAGCTACCTGAAGCTTTCTTT.